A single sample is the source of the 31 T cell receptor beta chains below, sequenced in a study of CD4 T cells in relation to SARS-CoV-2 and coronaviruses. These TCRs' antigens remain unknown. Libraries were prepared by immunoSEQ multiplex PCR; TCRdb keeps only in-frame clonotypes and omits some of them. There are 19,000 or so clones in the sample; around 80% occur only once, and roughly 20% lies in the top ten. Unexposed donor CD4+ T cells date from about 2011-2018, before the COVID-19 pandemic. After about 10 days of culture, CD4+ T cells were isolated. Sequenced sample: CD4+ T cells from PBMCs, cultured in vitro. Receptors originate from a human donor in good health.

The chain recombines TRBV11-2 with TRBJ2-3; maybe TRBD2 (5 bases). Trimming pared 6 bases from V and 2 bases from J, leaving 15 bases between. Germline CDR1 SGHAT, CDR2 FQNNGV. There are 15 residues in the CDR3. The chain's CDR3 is CASRTIRGNTDTQYF. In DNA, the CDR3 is TGTGCCAGCAGAACGATACGGGGAAACACAGATACGCAGTATTTT.

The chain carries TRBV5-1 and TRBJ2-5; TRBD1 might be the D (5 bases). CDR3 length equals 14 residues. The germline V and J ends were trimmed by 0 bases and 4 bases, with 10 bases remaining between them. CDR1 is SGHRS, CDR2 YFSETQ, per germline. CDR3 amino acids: CASSLAGRVETQYF. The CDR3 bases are TGCGCCAGCAGCTTGGCGGGCAGGGTAGAGACCCAGTACTTC.

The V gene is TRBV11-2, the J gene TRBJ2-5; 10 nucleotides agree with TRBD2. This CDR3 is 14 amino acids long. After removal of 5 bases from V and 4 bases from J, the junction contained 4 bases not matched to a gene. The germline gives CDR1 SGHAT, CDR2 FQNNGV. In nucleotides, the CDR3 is TGTGCCAGCAGCCCCCTAGCGGGAGCAGAGACCCAGTACTTC. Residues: CASSPLAGAETQYF.

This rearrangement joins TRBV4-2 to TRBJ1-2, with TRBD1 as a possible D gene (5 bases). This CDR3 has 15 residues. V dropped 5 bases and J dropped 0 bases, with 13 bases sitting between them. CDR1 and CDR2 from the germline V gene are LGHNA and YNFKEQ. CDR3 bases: TGTGCCAGCAGCGGGGGGACGGAGACTAACTATGGCTACACCTTC. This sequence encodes CASSGGTETNYGYTF.

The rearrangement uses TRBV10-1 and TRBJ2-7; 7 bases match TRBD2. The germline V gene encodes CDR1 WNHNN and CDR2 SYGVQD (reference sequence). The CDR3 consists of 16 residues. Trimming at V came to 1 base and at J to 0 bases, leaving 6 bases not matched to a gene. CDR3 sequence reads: CASSEFVAGHSYEQYF. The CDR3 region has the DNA TGCGCCAGCAGTGAGTTTGTAGCGGGTCACTCCTACGAGCAGTACTTC.

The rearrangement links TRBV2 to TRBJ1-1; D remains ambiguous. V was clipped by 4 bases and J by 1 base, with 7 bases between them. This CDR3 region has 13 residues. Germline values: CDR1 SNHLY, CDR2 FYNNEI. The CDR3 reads CASSGGRNTEAFF. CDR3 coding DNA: TGTGCCAGCAGTGGCGGAAGGAACACTGAAGCTTTCTTT.

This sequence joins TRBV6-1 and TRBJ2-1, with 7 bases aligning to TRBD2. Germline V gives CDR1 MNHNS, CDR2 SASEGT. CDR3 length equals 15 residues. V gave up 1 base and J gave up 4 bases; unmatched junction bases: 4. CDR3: CASSEGGEGYNEQFF. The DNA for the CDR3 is TGTGCCAGCAGTGAAGGGGGGGAGGGGTACAATGAGCAGTTCTTC.

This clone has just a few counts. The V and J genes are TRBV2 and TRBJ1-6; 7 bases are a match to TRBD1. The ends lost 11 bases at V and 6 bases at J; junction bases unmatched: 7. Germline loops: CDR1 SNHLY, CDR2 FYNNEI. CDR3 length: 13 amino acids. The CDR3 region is CAGRQGGNSPLHF. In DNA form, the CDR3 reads TGTGCCGGACGACAGGGTGGTAATTCACCCCTCCACTTT. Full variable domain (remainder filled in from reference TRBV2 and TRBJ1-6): EPEVTQTPSHQVTQMGQEVILRCVPISNHLYFYWYRQILGQKVEFLVSFYNNEISEKSEIFDDQFSVERPDGSNFTLKIRSTKLEDSAMYFCAGRQGGNSPLHFGNGTRLTVT.

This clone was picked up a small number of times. The CDR3 sequence: CASRSPGRFNTEAFF. In DNA form, the CDR3 reads TGTGCCAGCAGGTCCCCCGGACGGTTCAACACTGAAGCTTTCTTT. This rearrangement joins TRBV28 to TRBJ1-1; D not resolved. CDR3 length: 15 residues. Trimming removed 6 bases from V and 2 bases from J, with 16 bases in between. From germline, CDR1 is MDHEN and CDR2 SYDVKM.

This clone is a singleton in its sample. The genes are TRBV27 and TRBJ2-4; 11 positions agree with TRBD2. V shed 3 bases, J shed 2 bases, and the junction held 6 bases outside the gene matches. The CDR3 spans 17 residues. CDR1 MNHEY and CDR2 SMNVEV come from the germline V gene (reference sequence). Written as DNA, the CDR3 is TGTGCCAGCAGTTTTATAGCGGGAGGGCCTTCCAAAAACATTCAGTACTTC. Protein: CASSFIAGGPSKNIQYF.

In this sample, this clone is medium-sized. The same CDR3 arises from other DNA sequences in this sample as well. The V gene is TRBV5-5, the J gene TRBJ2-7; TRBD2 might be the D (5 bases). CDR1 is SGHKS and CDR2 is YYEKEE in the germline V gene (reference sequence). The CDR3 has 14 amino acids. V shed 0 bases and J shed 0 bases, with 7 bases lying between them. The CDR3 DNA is TGTGCCAGCAGCTTGGTCGGGAACTCCTACGAGCAGTACTTC. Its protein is CASSLVGNSYEQYF. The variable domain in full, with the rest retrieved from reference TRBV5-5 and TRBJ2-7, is DAGVTQSPTHLIKTRGQQVTLRCSPISGHKSVSWYQQVLGQGPQFIFQYYEKEERGRGNFPDRFSARQFPNYSSELNVNALLLGDSALYLCASSLVGNSYEQYFGPGTRLTVT.

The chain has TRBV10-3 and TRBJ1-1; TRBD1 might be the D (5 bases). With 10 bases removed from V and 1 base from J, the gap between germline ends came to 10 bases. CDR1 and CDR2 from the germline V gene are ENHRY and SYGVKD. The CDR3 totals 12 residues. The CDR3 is CATSGGNTEAFF. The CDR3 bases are TGTGCCACCTCCGGGGGGAACACTGAAGCTTTCTTT.

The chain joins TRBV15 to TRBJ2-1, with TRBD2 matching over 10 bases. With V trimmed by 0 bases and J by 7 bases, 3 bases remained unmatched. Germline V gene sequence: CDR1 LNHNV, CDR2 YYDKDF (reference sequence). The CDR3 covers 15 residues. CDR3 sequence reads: CATSREGLAWNEQFF. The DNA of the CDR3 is TGTGCCACCAGCAGAGAGGGACTAGCGTGGAATGAGCAGTTCTTC. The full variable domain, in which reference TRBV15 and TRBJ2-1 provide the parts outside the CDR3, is DAMVIQNPRYQVTQFGKPVTLSCSQTLNHNVMYWYQQKSSQAPKLLFHYYDKDFNNEADTPDNFQSRRPNTSFCFLDIRSPGLGDTAMYLCATSREGLAWNEQFFGPGTRLTVL.

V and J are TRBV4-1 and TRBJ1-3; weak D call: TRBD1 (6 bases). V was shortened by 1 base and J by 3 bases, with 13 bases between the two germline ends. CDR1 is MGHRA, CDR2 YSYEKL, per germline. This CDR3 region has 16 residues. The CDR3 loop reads CASSQAPGVLGNTIYF. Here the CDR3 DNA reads TGCGCCAGCAGCCAAGCACCAGGGGTCCTTGGAAACACCATATATTTT.

CDR3 nucleotide sequence: TGTGCCACCAGCAGAGTCACCGGATTCCAAGAGACCCAGTACTTC. Residues: CATSRVTGFQETQYF. The chain couples TRBV15 to TRBJ2-5; the D is unclear. The germline V gene has CDR1 LNHNV and CDR2 YYDKDF (reference sequence). This CDR3 spans 15 amino acids. V lost 1 base and J 1 base, leaving 10 bases between the germline ends.

The CDR3 region is CASSVGISGANVLTF. The CDR3 DNA is TGTGCCAGCAGCGTAGGTATCTCTGGGGCCAACGTCCTGACTTTC. This chain uses TRBV9 with TRBJ2-6; D unresolved. This CDR3 is 15 amino acids long. V was shortened by 0 bases and J by 0 bases, with 4 bases between the two germline ends. In germline, CDR1 is SGDLS, CDR2 YYNGEE. The entire variable domain, with the rest obtained from reference TRBV9 and TRBJ2-6, is as follows: DSGVTQTPKHLITATGQRVTLRCSPRSGDLSVYWYQQSLDQGLQFLIQYYNGEERAKGNILERFSAQQFPDLHSELNLSSLELGDSALYFCASSVGISGANVLTFGAGSRLTVL.

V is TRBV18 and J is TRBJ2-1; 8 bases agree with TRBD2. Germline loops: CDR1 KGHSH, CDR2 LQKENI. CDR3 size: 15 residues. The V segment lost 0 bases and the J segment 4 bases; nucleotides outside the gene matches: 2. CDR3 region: CASSPPGLAYNEQFF. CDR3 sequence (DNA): TGTGCCAGCTCACCACCAGGACTAGCTTACAATGAGCAGTTCTTC. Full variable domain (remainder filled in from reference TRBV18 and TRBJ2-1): NAGVMQNPRHLVRRRGQEARLRCSPMKGHSHVYWYRQLPEEGLKFMVYLQKENIIDESGMPKERFSAEFPKEGPSILRIQQVVRGDSAAYFCASSPPGLAYNEQFFGPGTRLTVL.

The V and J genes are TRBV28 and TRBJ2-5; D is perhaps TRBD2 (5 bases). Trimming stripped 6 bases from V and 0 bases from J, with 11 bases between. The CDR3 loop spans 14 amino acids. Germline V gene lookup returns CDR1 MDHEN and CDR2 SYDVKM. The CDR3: CASSLDGDQETQYF. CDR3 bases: TGTGCCAGCAGCCTCGACGGGGACCAAGAGACCCAGTACTTC.

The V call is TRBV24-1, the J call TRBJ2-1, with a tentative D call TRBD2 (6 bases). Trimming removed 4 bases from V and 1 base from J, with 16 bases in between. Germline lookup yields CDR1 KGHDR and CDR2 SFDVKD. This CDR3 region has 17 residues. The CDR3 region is CATSDPGSLTSYNEQFF. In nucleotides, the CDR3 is TGTGCCACCAGTGACCCCGGGAGCTTGACGTCCTACAATGAGCAGTTCTTC.

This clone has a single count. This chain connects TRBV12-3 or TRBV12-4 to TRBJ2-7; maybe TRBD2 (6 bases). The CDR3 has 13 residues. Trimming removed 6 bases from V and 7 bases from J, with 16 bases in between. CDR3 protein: CASSAGPAGEQYF. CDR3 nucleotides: TGTGCCAGCAGCGCCGGGCCTGCGGGAGAGCAGTACTTC.

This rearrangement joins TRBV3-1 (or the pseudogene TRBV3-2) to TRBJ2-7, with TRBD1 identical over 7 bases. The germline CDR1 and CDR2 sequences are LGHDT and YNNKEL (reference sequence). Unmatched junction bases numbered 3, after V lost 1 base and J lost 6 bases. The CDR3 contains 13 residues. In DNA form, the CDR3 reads TGTGCCAGCAGCCAAGTTACAGGGGCCGAGCAGTACTTC. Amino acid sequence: CASSQVTGAEQYF.

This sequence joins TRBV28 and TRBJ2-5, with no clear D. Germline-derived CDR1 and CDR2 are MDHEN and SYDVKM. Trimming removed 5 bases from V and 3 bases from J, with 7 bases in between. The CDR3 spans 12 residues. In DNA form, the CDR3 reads TGTGCCAGCAGTAGTCGGAAAGAGACCCAGTACTTC. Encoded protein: CASSSRKETQYF. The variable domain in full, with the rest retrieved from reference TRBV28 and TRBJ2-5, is DVKVTQSSRYLVKRTGEKVFLECVQDMDHENMFWYRQDPGLGLRLIYFSYDVKMKEKGDIPEGYSVSREKKERFSLILESASTNQTSMYLCASSSRKETQYFGPGTRLLVL.

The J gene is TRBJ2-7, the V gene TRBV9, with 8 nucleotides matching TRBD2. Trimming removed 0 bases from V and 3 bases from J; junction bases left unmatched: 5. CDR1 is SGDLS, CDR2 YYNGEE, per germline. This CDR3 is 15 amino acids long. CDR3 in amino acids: CASSVGQREIYEQYF. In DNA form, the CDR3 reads TGTGCCAGCAGCGTAGGTCAGCGGGAGATCTACGAGCAGTACTTC.

In nucleotides, the CDR3 is TGTGCCTGGAGTGTGGCAGGAGGTTCTACCGGGGAGCTGTTTTTT. Its translation is CAWSVAGGSTGELFF. The gene calls are TRBV30 and TRBJ2-2; TRBD2 might be the D (5 bases). Germline loops: CDR1 GTSNPN, CDR2 SVGIG (reference sequence). There are 15 residues in the CDR3. V lost 0 bases and J lost 5, with 13 bases in between.

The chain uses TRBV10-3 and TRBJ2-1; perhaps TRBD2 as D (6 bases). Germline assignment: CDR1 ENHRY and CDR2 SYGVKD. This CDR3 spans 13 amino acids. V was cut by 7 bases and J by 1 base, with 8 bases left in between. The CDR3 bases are TGTGCCATCAATAGCGGTTCCTACAATGAGCAGTTCTTC. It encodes CAINSGSYNEQFF.

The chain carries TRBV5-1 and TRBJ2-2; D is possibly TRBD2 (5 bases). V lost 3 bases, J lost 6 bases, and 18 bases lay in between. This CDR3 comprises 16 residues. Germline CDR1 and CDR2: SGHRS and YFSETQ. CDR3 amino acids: CASSWEATLRAGELFF. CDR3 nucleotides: TGCGCCAGCAGCTGGGAAGCCACCTTGCGGGCCGGGGAGCTGTTTTTT. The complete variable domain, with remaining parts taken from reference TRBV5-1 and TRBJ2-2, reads KAGVTQTPRYLIKTRGQQVTLSCSPISGHRSVSWYQQTPGQGLQFLFEYFSETQRNKGNFPGRFSGRQFSNSRSEMNVSTLELGDSALYLCASSWEATLRAGELFFGEGSRLTVL.

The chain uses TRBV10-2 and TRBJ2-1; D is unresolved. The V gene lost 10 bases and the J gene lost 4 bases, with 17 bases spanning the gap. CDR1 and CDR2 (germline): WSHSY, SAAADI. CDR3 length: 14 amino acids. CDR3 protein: CATAKGLEYNEQFF. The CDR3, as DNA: TGCGCCACCGCCAAGGGCCTAGAATACAATGAGCAGTTCTTC.

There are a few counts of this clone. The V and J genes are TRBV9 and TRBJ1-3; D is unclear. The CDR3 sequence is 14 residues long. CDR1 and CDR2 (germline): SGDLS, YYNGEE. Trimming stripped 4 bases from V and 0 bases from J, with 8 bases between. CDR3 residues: CASSSTSSGNTIYF. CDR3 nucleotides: TGTGCCAGCAGCTCCACGAGCTCTGGAAACACCATATATTTT. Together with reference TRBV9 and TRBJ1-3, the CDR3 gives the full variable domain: DSGVTQTPKHLITATGQRVTLRCSPRSGDLSVYWYQQSLDQGLQFLIQYYNGEERAKGNILERFSAQQFPDLHSELNLSSLELGDSALYFCASSSTSSGNTIYFGEGSWLTVV.

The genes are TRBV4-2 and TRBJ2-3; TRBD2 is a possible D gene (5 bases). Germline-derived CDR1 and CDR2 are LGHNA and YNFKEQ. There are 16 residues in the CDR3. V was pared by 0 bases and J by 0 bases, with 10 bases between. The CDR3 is CASSQDSLASTDTQYF. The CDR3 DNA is TGTGCCAGCAGCCAAGACTCGCTAGCCAGCACAGATACGCAGTATTTT.

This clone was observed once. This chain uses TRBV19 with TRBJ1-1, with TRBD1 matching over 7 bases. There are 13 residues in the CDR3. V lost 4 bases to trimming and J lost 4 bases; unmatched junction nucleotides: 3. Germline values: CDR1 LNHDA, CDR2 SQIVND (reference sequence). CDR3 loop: CASSNAGGTEAFF. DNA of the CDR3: TGTGCCAGTAGTAACGCAGGGGGCACTGAAGCTTTCTTT.

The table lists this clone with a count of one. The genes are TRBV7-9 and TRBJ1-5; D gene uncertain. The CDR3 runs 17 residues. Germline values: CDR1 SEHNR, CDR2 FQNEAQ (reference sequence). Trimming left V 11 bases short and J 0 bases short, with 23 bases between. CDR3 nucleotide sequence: TGTGCCGGAAGCCAGAGCGGGGAGACTAATAGCAATCAGCCCCAGCATTTT. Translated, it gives CAGSQSGETNSNQPQHF.